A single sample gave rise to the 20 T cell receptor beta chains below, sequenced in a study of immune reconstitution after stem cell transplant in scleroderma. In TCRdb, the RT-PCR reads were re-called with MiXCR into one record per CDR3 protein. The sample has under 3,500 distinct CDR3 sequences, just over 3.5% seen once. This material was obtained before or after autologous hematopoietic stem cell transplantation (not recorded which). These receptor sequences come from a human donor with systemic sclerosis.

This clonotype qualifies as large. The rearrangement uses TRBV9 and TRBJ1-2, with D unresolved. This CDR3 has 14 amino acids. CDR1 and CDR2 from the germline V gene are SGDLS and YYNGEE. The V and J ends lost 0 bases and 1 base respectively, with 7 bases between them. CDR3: CASSVDVSNYGYTF. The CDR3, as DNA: TGTGCCAGCAGCGTAGACGTCAGTAACTATGGCTACACCTTC.

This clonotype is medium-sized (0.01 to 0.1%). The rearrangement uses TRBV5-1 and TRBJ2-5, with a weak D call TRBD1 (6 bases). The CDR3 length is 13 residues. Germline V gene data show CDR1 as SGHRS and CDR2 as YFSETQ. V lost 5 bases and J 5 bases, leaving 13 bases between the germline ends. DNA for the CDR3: TGCGCCAGCAGGGCAGGGGTTTTGGAGACCCAGTACTTC. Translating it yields CASRAGVLETQYF.

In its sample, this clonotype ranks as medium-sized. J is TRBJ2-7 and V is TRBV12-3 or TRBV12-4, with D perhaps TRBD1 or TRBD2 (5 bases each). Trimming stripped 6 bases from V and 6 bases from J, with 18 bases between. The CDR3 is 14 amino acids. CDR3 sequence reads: CASSPGTHRSEQYF. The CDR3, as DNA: TGTGCCAGCAGCCCCGGGACGCACAGGAGCGAGCAGTACTTC.

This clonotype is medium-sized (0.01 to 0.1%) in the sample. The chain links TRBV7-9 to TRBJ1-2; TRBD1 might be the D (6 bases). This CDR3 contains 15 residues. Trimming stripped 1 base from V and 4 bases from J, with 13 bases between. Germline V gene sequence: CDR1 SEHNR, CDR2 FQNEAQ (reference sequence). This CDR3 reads CASSLDGGHVYGYTF. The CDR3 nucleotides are TGTGCCAGCAGCTTAGATGGGGGGCACGTCTATGGCTACACCTTC.

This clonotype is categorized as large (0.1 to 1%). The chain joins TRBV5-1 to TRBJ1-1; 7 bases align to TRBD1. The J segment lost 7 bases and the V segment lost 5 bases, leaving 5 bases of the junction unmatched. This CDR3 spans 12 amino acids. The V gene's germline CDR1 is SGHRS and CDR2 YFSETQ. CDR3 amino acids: CASRKTGDEAFF. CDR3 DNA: TGCGCCAGCAGAAAAACAGGGGATGAAGCTTTCTTT.

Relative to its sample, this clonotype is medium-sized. DNA for the CDR3: TGCGCCAGCAGCCGTCCGGGACAGGGGTCCAATGAGCAGTTCTTC. This gives the protein CASSRPGQGSNEQFF. The chain combines TRBV5-1 with TRBJ2-1; 10 bases map to TRBD1. After removal of 4 bases from V and 6 bases from J, the junction contained 7 bases not matched to a gene. The CDR3 is 15 amino acids. Germline V CDR1 and CDR2: SGHRS, YFSETQ.

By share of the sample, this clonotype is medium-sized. The DNA of the CDR3 is TGTGCCAGCAGCCAAGTTCAGGGGAGTGGGGCCAACGTCCTGACTTTC. As protein: CASSQVQGSGANVLTF. This chain links TRBV5-5 with TRBJ2-6; D may be TRBD1 (6 bases). Germline CDR1 SGHKS, CDR2 YYEKEE (reference sequence). Deletions cut 4 bases from V and 3 bases from J, with 14 bases between. The CDR3 sequence is 16 residues long.

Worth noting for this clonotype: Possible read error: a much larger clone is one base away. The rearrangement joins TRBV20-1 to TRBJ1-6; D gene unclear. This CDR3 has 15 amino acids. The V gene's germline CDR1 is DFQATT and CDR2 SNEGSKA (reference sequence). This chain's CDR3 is CSARALGSDNSPLRF. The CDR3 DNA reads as TGCAGTGCTAGAGCGCTGGGGTCAGATAATTCACCCCTCCGCTTT.

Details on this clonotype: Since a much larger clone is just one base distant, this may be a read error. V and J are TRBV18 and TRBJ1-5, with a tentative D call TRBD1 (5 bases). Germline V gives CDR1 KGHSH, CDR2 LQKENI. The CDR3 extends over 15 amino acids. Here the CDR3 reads CASPPVDRKNQPQHF. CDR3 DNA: TGTGCCAGCCCACCAGTAGACAGAAAAAATCAGCCCCAGCATTTT.

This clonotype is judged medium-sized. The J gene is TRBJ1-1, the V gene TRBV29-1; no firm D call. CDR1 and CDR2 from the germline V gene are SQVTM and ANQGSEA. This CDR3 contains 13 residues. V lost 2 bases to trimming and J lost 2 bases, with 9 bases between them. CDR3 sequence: CSVEWAENTEAFF. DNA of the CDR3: TGCAGCGTTGAATGGGCGGAAAACACTGAAGCTTTCTTT.

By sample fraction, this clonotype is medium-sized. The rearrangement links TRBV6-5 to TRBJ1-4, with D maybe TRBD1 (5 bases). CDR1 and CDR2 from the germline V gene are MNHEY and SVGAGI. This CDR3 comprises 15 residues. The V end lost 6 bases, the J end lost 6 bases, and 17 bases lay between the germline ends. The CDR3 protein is CASRRGGGGDEKLFF. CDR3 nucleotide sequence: TGTGCCAGCAGACGTGGGGGGGGAGGCGATGAAAAACTGTTTTTT.

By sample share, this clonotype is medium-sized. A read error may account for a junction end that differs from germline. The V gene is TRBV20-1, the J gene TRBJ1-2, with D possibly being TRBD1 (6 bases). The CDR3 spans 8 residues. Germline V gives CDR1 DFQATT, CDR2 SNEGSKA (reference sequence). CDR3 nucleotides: TGCAGTGCTAGCAGGGGAGTTTTC. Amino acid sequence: CSASRGVF.

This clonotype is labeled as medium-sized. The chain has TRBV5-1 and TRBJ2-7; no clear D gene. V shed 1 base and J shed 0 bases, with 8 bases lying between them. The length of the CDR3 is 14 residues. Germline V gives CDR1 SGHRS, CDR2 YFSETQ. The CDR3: CASSLRSNSYEQYF. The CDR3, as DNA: TGCGCCAGCAGCTTGAGGTCCAACTCCTACGAGCAGTACTTC.

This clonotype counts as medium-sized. The DNA for the CDR3 is TGCAGTGCTAGAAGCGCCCATAGCGATCGAGATACGCAGTATTTT. Translated: CSARSAHSDRDTQYF. J is TRBJ2-3 and V is TRBV20-1, with D tentatively TRBD2 (5 bases). The V gene lost 2 bases and the J gene lost 5 bases, with 17 bases spanning the gap. Per the germline V gene, CDR1 is DFQATT and CDR2 is SNEGSKA (reference sequence). The CDR3 extends over 15 amino acids.

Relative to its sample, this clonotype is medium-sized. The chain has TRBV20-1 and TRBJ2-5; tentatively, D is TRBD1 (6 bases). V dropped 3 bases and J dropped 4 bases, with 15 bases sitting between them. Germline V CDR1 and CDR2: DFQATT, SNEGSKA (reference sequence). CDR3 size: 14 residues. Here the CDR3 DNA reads TGCAGTGCTAGTGAGGACAGTTGGGTAGAGACCCAGTACTTC. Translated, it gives CSASEDSWVETQYF.

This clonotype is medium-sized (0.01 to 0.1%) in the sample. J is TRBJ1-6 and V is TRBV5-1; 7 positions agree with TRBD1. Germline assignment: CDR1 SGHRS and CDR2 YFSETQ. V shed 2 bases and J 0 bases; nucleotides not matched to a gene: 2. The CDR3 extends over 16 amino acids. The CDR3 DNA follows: TGCGCCAGCAGCTTACAGGGGAGCTCCTATAATTCACCCCTCCACTTT. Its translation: CASSLQGSSYNSPLHF.

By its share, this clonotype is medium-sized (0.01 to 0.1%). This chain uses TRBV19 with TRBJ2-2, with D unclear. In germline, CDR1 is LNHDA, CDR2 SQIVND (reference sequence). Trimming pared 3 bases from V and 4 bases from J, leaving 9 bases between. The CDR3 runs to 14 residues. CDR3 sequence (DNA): TGTGCCAGTAGTATGTCGCGATCCACCGGGGAGCTGTTTTTT. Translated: CASSMSRSTGELFF.

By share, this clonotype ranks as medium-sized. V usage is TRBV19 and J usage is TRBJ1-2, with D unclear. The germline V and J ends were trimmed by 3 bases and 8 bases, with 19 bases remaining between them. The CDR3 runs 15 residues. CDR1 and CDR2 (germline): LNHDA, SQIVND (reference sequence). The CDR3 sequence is CASSMFLPLGGGYTF. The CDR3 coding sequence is TGTGCCAGTAGTATGTTCCTGCCTTTGGGTGGCGGCTACACCTTC.

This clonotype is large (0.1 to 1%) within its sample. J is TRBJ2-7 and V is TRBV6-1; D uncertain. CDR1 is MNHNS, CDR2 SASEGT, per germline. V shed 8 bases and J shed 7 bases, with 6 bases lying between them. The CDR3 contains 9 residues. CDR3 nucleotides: TGTGCCAGCGGGTCAGAGCAGTACTTC. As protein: CASGSEQYF.

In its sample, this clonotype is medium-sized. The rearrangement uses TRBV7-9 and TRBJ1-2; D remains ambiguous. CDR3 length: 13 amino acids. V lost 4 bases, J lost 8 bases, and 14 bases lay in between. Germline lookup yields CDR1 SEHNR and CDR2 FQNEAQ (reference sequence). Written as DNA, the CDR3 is TGTGCCAGCAGCTCCCCCCGGACGACGGGCTACACCTTC. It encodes CASSSPRTTGYTF.